This T cell receptor (beta chain) was recovered during a study of prognosis after radiotherapy for stage I lung cancer. As for the study in general: In eleven to twelve patients the tumors were adenocarcinoma, and in several they were squamous cell carcinoma.

Genomic DNA was the source, and TCR beta CDR3 was amplified from it by two-round multiplex PCR. Round-one PCR had primers specific to each TRBV and TRBJ gene. MiXCR, run by TCRdb on the multiplex PCR reads, gives a single entry per CDR3 protein. The table records about 51,000 distinct CDR3 sequences, 30% to 35% of them present only once. In this sample, this clonotype turned up many times. From germline, CDR1 is SQVTM and CDR2 ANQGSEA. The V gene lost 4 bases and the J gene lost 3 bases, with 3 bases spanning the gap. The CDR3 extends over 10 amino acids. Sequenced material: PBMCs, taken before or after stereotactic body radiation therapy (not recorded which). V is TRBV29-1 and J is TRBJ2-5; D is ambiguous. The TCR sequence derives from a donor aged 50 or older with non-small cell lung cancer. The CDR3, as DNA: TGCAGCGTTGTTAAAGAGACCCAGTACTTC. Protein product: CSVVKETQYF.